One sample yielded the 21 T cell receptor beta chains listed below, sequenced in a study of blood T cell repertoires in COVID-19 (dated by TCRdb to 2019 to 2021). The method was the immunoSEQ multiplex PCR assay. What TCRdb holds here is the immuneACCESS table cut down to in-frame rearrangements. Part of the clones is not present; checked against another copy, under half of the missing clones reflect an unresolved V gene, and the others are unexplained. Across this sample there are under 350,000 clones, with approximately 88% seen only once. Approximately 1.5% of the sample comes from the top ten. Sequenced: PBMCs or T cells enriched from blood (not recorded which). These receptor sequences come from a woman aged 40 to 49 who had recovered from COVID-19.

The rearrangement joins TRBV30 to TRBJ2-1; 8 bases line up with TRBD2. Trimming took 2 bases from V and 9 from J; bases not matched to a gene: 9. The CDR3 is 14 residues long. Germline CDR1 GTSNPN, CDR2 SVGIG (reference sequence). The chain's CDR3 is CAWSISGSRFEQFF. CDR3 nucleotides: TGTGCCTGGAGTATAAGCGGGAGCAGGTTTGAGCAGTTCTTC.

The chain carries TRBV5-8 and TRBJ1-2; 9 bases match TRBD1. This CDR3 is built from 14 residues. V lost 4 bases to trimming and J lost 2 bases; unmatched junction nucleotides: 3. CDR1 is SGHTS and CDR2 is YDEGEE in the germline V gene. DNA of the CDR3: TGTGCCAGCAGCGTAGACAGGGGGAACTATGGCTACACCTTC. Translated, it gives CASSVDRGNYGYTF.

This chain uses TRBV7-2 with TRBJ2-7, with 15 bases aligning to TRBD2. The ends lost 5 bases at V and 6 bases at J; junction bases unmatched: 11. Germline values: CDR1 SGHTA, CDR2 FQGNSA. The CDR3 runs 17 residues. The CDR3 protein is CASSGGTSGRTLREQYF. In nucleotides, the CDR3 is TGTGCCAGCAGCGGAGGGACTAGCGGGAGGACCCTTCGCGAGCAGTACTTC.

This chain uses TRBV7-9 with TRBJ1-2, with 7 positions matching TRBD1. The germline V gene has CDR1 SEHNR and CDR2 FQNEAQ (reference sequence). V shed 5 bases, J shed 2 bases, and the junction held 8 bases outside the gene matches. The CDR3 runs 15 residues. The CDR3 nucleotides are TGTGCCAGCAGCCCATCAGGGACAGCGAACTATGGCTACACCTTC. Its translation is CASSPSGTANYGYTF.

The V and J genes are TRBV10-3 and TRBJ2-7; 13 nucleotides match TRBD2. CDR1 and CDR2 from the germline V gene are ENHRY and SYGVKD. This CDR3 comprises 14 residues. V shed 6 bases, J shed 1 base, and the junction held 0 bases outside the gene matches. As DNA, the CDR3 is TGTGCCATCAGGGGACTAGCGGGATCCTACGAGCAGTACTTC. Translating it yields CAIRGLAGSYEQYF.

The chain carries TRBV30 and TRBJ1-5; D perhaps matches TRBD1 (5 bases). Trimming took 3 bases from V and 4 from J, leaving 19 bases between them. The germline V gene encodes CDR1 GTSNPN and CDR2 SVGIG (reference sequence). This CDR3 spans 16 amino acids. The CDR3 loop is CAWSAPSQGGNQPQHF. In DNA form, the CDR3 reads TGTGCCTGGAGCGCCCCGTCCCAGGGTGGGAATCAGCCCCAGCATTTT.

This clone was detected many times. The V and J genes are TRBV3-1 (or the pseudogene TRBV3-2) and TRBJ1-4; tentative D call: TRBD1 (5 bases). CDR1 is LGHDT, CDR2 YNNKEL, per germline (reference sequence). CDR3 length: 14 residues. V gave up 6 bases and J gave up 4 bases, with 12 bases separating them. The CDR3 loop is CASSRRQRNEKLFF. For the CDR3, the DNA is TGTGCCAGCAGTCGCCGACAGCGTAATGAAAAACTGTTTTTT.

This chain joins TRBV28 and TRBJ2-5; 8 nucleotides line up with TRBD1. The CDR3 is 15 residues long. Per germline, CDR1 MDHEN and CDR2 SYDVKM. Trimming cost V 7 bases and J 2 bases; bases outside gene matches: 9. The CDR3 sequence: CASKVSGTGQETQYF. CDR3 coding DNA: TGTGCCAGCAAGGTCTCCGGGACAGGTCAAGAGACCCAGTACTTC. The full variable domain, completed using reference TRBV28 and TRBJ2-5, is DVKVTQSSRYLVKRTGEKVFLECVQDMDHENMFWYRQDPGLGLRLIYFSYDVKMKEKGDIPEGYSVSREKKERFSLILESASTNQTSMYLCASKVSGTGQETQYFGPGTRLLVL.

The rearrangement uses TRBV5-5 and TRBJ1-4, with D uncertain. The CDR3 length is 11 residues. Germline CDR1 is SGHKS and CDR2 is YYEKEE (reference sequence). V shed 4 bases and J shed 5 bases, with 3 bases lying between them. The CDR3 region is CASSLNEKLFF. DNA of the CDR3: TGTGCCAGCAGCCTCAATGAAAAACTGTTTTTT.

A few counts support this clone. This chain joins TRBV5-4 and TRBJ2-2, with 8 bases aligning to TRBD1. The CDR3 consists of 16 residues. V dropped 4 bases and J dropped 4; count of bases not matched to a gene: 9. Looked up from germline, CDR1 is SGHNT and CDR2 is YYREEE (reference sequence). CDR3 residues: CASSPDRVRSTGELFF. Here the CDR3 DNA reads TGTGCCAGCAGCCCGGACAGGGTTCGGAGCACCGGGGAGCTGTTTTTT.

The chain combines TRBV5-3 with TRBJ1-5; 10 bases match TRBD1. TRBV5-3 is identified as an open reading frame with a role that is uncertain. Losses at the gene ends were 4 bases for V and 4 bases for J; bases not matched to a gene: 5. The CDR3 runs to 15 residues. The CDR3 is CARSRGQGGNQPQHF. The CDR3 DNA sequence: TGTGCCAGAAGCCGAGGACAGGGGGGGAATCAGCCCCAGCATTTT.

The CDR3 region is CASGPRGLVEAFF. CDR3 DNA: TGTGCCAGCGGTCCGCGGGGGCTTGTTGAAGCTTTCTTT. The J gene is TRBJ1-1, the V gene TRBV6-1, with a possible D match to TRBD1 (6 bases). V lost 8 bases to trimming and J lost 7 bases, with 17 bases between them. The CDR3 is 13 amino acids. Germline V gene lookup returns CDR1 MNHNS and CDR2 SASEGT.

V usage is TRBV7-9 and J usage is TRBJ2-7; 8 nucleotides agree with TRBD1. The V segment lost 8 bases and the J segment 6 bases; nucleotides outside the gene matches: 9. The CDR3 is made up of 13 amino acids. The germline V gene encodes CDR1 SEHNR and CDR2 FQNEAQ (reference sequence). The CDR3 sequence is CASGDPTGVEQYF. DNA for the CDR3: TGTGCCAGCGGCGACCCGACAGGGGTCGAGCAGTACTTC.

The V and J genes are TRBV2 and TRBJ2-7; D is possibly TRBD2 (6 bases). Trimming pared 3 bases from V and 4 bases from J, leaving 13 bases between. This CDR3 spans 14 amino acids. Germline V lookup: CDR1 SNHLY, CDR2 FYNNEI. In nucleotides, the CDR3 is TGTGCCAGCAGTGAGTCGGGGGTCCCTTACGAGCAGTACTTC. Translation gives CASSESGVPYEQYF. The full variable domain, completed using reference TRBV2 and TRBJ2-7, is EPEVTQTPSHQVTQMGQEVILRCVPISNHLYFYWYRQILGQKVEFLVSFYNNEISEKSEIFDDQFSVERPDGSNFTLKIRSTKLEDSAMYFCASSESGVPYEQYFGPGTRLTVT.

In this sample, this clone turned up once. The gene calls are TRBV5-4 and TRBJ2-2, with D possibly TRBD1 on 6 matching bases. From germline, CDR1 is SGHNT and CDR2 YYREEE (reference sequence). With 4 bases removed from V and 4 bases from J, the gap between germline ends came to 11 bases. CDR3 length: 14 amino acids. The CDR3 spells CASSQGGPTGELFF. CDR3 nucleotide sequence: TGTGCCAGCAGCCAAGGGGGACCCACCGGGGAGCTGTTTTTT.

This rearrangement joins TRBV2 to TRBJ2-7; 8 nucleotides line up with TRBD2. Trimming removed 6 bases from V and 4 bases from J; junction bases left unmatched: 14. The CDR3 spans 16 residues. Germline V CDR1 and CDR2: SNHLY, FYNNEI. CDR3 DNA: TGTGCCAGCAGCGGCCTAAAAACGGGGGGGCCTTACGAGCAGTACTTC. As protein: CASSGLKTGGPYEQYF.

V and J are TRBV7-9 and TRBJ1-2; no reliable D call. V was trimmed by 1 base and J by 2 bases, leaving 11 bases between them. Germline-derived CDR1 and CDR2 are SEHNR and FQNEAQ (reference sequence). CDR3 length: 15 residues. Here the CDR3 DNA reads TGTGCCAGCAGCTTAGGGAGTACGGCGAACTATGGCTACACCTTC. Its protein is CASSLGSTANYGYTF.

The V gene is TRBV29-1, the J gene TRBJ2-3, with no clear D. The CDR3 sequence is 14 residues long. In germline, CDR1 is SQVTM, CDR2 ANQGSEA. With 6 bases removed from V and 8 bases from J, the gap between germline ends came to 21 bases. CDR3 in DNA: TGCAGCGTCCTGAGATCCATGGGCGCAGGTACGCAGTATTTT. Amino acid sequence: CSVLRSMGAGTQYF.

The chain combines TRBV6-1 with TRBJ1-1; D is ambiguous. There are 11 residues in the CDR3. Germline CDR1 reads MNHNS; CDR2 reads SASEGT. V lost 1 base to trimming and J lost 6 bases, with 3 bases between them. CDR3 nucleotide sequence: TGTGCCAGCAGTGAAGTCTCTGAAGCTTTCTTT. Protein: CASSEVSEAFF.

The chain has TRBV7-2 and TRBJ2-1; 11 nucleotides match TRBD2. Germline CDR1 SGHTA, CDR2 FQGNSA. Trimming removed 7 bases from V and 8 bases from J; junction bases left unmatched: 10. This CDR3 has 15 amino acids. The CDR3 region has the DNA TGTGCCAGCAACAAACTAGCGGGAGTCTCACATGAGCAGTTCTTC. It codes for CASNKLAGVSHEQFF.

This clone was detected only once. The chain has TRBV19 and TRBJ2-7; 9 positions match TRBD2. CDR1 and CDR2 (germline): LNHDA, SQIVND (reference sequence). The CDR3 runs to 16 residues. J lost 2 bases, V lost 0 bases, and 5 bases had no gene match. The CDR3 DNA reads TGTGCCAGTAGTATAGATGGGGCGGGAGGGCCCTACGAGCAGTACTTC. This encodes CASSIDGAGGPYEQYF.